This T cell receptor beta chain was recovered during a study of blood T cells in healthy people across ages. The V and J ends lost 4 bases and 6 bases respectively, with 12 bases between them. CDR3 length: 13 amino acids. Germline values: CDR1 MNHNS, CDR2 SASEGT. Drawn from each donor were 7.5 to 10 milliliters of peripheral blood. The use of a sample-barcoded 5' primer and a J-beta primer mix characterized a second PCR of 7 to 11 cycles. Paired-end reads containing CDR3 totaled no fewer than 3 million for each sample. TCRdb passed the 5' RACE reads through MiXCR, listing each CDR3 protein once. Of around 1,500,000 distinct CDR3 sequences listed, about 28% are singletons. Study results and caveats: The unsorted PBMCs prevented any conclusive comparison of naive versus antigen-experienced cells. Total diversity from one million sequenced T cells was likely underestimated.

Remarks on this clonotype: Its antigen is unknown.

The sequence derives from a woman in her twenties or thirties in good health. Sequencing input: blood. The rearrangement joins TRBV6-1 to TRBJ1-2; D perhaps matches TRBD1 (5 bases). The CDR3 loop is CASSVARGDGYTF. The CDR3 nucleotides are TGTGCCAGCAGTGTAGCCAGAGGGGATGGCTACACCTTC.